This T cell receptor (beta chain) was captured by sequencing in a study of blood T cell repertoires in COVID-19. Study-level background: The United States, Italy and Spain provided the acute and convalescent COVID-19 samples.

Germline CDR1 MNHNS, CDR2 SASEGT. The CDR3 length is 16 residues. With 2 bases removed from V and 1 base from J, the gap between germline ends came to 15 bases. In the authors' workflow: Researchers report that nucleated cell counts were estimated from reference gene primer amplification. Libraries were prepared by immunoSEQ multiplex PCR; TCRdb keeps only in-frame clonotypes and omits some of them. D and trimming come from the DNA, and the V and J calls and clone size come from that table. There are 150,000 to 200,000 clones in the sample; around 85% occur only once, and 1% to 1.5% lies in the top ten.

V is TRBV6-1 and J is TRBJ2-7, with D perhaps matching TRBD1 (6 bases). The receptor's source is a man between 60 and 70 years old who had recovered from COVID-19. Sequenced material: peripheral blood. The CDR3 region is CASSETAAGASYEQYF. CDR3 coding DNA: TGTGCCAGCAGTGAAACGGCCGCAGGGGCTTCCTACGAGCAGTACTTC.